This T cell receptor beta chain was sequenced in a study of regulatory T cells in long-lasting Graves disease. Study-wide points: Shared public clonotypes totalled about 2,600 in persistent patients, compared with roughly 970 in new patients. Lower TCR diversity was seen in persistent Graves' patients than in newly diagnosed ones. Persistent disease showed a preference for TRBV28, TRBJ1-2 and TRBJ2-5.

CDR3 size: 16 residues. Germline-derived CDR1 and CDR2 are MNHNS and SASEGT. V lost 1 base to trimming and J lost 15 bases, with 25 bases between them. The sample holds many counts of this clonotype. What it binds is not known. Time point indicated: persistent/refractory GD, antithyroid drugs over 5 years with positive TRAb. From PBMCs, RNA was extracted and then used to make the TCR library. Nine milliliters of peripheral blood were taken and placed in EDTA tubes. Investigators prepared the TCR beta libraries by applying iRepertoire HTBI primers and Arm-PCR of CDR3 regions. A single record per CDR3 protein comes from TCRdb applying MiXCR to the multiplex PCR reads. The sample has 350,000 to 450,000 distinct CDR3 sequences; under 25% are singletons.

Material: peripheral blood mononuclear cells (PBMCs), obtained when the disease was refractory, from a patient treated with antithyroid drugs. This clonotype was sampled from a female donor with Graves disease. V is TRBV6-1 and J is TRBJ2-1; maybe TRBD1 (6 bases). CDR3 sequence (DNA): TGTGCCAGCAGTGAAGGTAGGACAGAATACTACGAAAGTCGGTTCTTC. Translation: CASSEGRTEYYESRFF.